The 26 T cell receptor beta chains given below trace back to one sample, sequenced in a study of cytomegalovirus exposure and HLA in healthy donors. The repertoire was sequenced with immunoSEQ multiplex PCR; TCRdb's copy has only in-frame clones and lacks some. Among about 240,000 clones listed, more than 75% were seen once. Sequenced: PBMCs. These receptors came from a woman in her 30s in good health and CMV-seropositive.

V is TRBV13 and J is TRBJ2-1; maybe TRBD2 (5 bases). V dropped 1 base and J dropped 10 bases, with 14 bases sitting between them. This CDR3 has 14 amino acids. Germline V gene lookup returns CDR1 PRHDT and CDR2 FYEKMQ (reference sequence). The CDR3 nucleotides read TGTGCCAGCAGCTTAGTGTATGGGGTAGCGGAGCAGTTCTTC. Amino acid sequence: CASSLVYGVAEQFF.

This rearrangement joins TRBV28 to TRBJ2-7; no definite D call. The length of the CDR3 is 12 residues. Germline V gene data show CDR1 as MDHEN and CDR2 as SYDVKM. With 7 bases removed from V and 4 bases from J, the gap between germline ends came to 11 bases. In DNA form, the CDR3 reads TGTGCCAGCACTAAATCTCTTTACGAGCAGTACTTC. It specifies CASTKSLYEQYF.

This sequence joins TRBV5-1 and TRBJ2-7; 8 nucleotides line up with TRBD1. The germline gives CDR1 SGHRS, CDR2 YFSETQ. The CDR3 has 17 amino acids. V lost 4 bases and J lost 3; bases outside the gene matches: 15. The CDR3 nucleotides are TGCGCCAGCAGCCCAAATCCGGACAGGGCCGCCGGCTACGAGCAGTACTTC. Protein product: CASSPNPDRAAGYEQYF.

CDR3 sequence reads: CASSLTGQGLNEKLFF. The CDR3 DNA follows: TGTGCCAGCAGCTTAACCGGACAGGGATTAAATGAAAAACTGTTTTTT. The chain carries TRBV5-4 and TRBJ1-4, with 8 bases that match TRBD1. With 2 bases clipped from V and 5 bases from J, the junction kept 8 bases outside the gene matches. Germline CDR1 SGHNT, CDR2 YYREEE (reference sequence). The CDR3 is made up of 16 amino acids.

V and J are TRBV7-8 and TRBJ1-1; weak D call: TRBD1 (5 bases). CDR3 length: 15 residues. Germline CDR1 is SGHVS and CDR2 is FQNEAQ. The V end lost 7 bases, the J end lost 0 bases, and 15 bases lay between the germline ends. The CDR3 sequence: CASTPEGSVNTEAFF. Here the CDR3 DNA reads TGTGCCAGCACCCCGGAGGGGTCGGTGAACACTGAAGCTTTCTTT.

The V gene is TRBV2, the J gene TRBJ2-7; D remains unclear. Germline lookup yields CDR1 SNHLY and CDR2 FYNNEI. The CDR3 runs to 13 residues. V gave up 3 bases and J gave up 2 bases, with 8 bases separating them. CDR3: CASSDLPPYEQYF. As DNA, the CDR3 is TGTGCCAGCAGTGACCTACCCCCCTACGAGCAGTACTTC.

The chain couples TRBV4-2 to TRBJ2-3; D gene uncertain. V lost 1 base, J lost 2 bases, and 4 bases lay in between. The CDR3 has 13 amino acids. In germline, CDR1 is LGHNA, CDR2 YNFKEQ. CDR3 DNA sequence: TGTGCCAGCAGCCAAGTAATCACAGATACGCAGTATTTT. Residues: CASSQVITDTQYF.

V is TRBV7-9 and J is TRBJ1-4; D uncertain. Trimming pared 0 bases from V and 10 bases from J, leaving 12 bases between. CDR3 length: 14 residues. Germline lookup yields CDR1 SEHNR and CDR2 FQNEAQ (reference sequence). CDR3 residues: CASSLAPMAGKLFF. CDR3 nucleotides: TGTGCCAGCAGCTTAGCCCCGATGGCGGGAAAACTGTTTTTT.

The genes are TRBV28 and TRBJ1-3; D gene uncertain. This CDR3 is 15 amino acids long. Trimming pared 7 bases from V and 4 bases from J, leaving 17 bases between. The germline V gene encodes CDR1 MDHEN and CDR2 SYDVKM. CDR3 sequence reads: CASTLDLSGGNTIYF. DNA of the CDR3: TGTGCCAGCACCCTGGATTTATCGGGGGGAAACACCATATATTTT.

The chain has TRBV5-1 and TRBJ2-5, with 7 nucleotides matching TRBD2. V lost 4 bases, J lost 4 bases, and 4 bases stayed unmatched. Germline CDR1 and CDR2: SGHRS and YFSETQ. This CDR3 contains 13 residues. The CDR3 sequence is CASSGGGLETQYF. DNA for the CDR3: TGCGCCAGCAGCGGGGGGGGATTAGAGACCCAGTACTTC. The variable domain in full, with the rest retrieved from reference TRBV5-1 and TRBJ2-5, is KAGVTQTPRYLIKTRGQQVTLSCSPISGHRSVSWYQQTPGQGLQFLFEYFSETQRNKGNFPGRFSGRQFSNSRSEMNVSTLELGDSALYLCASSGGGLETQYFGPGTRLLVL.

This clone came up once. The genes are TRBV11-3 and TRBJ1-1; D might be TRBD1 (6 bases). Germline CDR1 reads SGHNT; CDR2 reads YENEEA. This CDR3 is 14 amino acids long. V lost 5 bases and J 1 base, leaving 11 bases between the germline ends. The CDR3 region is CASSQRTENTEAFF. The CDR3 bases are TGTGCCAGCAGCCAGCGGACAGAGAACACTGAAGCTTTCTTT.

V usage is TRBV27 and J usage is TRBJ2-5, with D maybe TRBD1 (5 bases). Deletions cut 6 bases from V and 5 bases from J, with 16 bases between. Looked up from germline, CDR1 is MNHEY and CDR2 is SMNVEV (reference sequence). The length of the CDR3 is 14 residues. The CDR3 region has the DNA TGTGCCAGCAGCCTCCTGGGGCGAAGGGAGACCCAGTACTTC. Protein: CASSLLGRRETQYF.

This rearrangement joins TRBV11-2 to TRBJ2-7; D perhaps matches TRBD2 (7 bases). Germline CDR1 and CDR2: SGHAT and FQNNGV. CDR3 length: 16 residues. The germline V and J ends were trimmed by 5 bases and 7 bases, with 24 bases remaining between them. Here the CDR3 reads CASSPTPLGGVLEQYF. The CDR3 nucleotides are TGTGCCAGCAGCCCTACCCCCCTAGGGGGGGTATTGGAGCAGTACTTC.

The genes are TRBV19 and TRBJ2-7; D may be TRBD1 (5 bases). V was shortened by 4 bases and J by 4 bases, with 11 bases between the two germline ends. This CDR3 has 13 amino acids. Germline V gene lookup returns CDR1 LNHDA and CDR2 SQIVND (reference sequence). CDR3 DNA: TGTGCCAGTAGTACCACGACAGTGTACGAGCAGTACTTC. Encoded protein: CASSTTTVYEQYF.

This chain links TRBV6-1 with TRBJ2-1; perhaps TRBD2 as D (6 bases). Trimming shortened V by 0 bases and J by 13 bases, and 22 bases separated the two germline ends. The germline gives CDR1 MNHNS, CDR2 SASEGT. The CDR3 runs to 16 residues. The CDR3 protein is CASSEAWGLLTMSQFF. The CDR3 DNA is TGTGCCAGCAGTGAAGCGTGGGGACTGCTTACAATGAGCCAGTTCTTC.

In nucleotides, the CDR3 is TGCAGCGTTGCGGGACAGCAGAACACTGAAGCTTTCTTT. The encoded protein is CSVAGQQNTEAFF. This chain joins TRBV29-1 and TRBJ1-1; 7 bases fit TRBD1. This CDR3 contains 13 residues. V gave up 4 bases and J gave up 1 base; unmatched junction bases: 3. CDR1 and CDR2 (germline): SQVTM, ANQGSEA.

J is TRBJ1-1 and V is TRBV2, with D possibly matching TRBD1 (6 bases). The CDR3 sequence is 15 residues long. The germline V gene has CDR1 SNHLY and CDR2 FYNNEI. V was trimmed by 4 bases and J by 1 base, leaving 13 bases between them. Here the CDR3 DNA reads TGTGCCAGCAGTGGCCCGGGACAAACGAACACTGAAGCTTTCTTT. It encodes CASSGPGQTNTEAFF.

The J gene is TRBJ1-1, the V gene TRBV6-1; TRBD1 might be the D (6 bases). In germline, CDR1 is MNHNS, CDR2 SASEGT. V lost 2 bases and J 10 bases, leaving 8 bases between the germline ends. This CDR3 is 11 amino acids long. The CDR3 here is CASSEQGRAFF. The CDR3 nucleotides read TGTGCCAGCAGTGAACAGGGGCGAGCTTTCTTT.

The chain combines TRBV18 with TRBJ2-7, with 7 bases that match TRBD2. This CDR3 comprises 15 residues. V lost 5 bases, J lost 2 bases, and 9 bases stayed unmatched. Per germline, CDR1 KGHSH and CDR2 LQKENI. The CDR3 loop reads CASSVAGDPPYEQYF. The CDR3 DNA reads TGTGCCAGCTCAGTGGCGGGAGATCCCCCCTACGAGCAGTACTTC.

The rearrangement joins TRBV21-1 to TRBJ1-1. TRBV21-1 is a known pseudogene. CDR3 length: 17 residues. The CDR3 sequence is CASSKDFGGGRDTEAFF. CDR3 sequence (DNA): TGTGCCAGCAGCAAAGACTTTGGCGGGGGAAGAGACACTGAAGCTTTCTTT.

The chain joins TRBV5-4 to TRBJ1-1; TRBD1 matches 11 bases. This CDR3 has 15 amino acids. J lost 0 bases, V lost 4 bases, and 2 bases had no gene match. Looked up from germline, CDR1 is SGHNT and CDR2 is YYREEE (reference sequence). This chain's CDR3 is CASSRTGGLNTEAFF. The CDR3 DNA reads as TGTGCCAGCAGCCGGACAGGGGGCCTGAACACTGAAGCTTTCTTT.

This chain connects TRBV18 to TRBJ1-1, with D unclear. V shed 0 bases and J shed 0 bases, with 8 bases lying between them. There are 15 residues in the CDR3. The germline gives CDR1 KGHSH, CDR2 LQKENI. The DNA of the CDR3 is TGTGCCAGCTCACCACCGAGGTCCTTGAACACTGAAGCTTTCTTT. As protein: CASSPPRSLNTEAFF.

V usage is TRBV18 and J usage is TRBJ2-3; tentatively, D is TRBD2 (5 bases). The CDR3 contains 17 residues. Trimming left V 0 bases short and J 3 bases short, with 16 bases between. CDR1 and CDR2 (germline): KGHSH, LQKENI. The CDR3 is CASSPPNGPGSTDTQYF. The CDR3, as DNA: TGTGCCAGCTCACCACCGAACGGGCCGGGGAGTACAGATACGCAGTATTTT.

This clone has just a few counts. V is TRBV7-9 and J is TRBJ2-1; D is unclear. Per germline, CDR1 SEHNR and CDR2 FQNEAQ (reference sequence). The CDR3 has 11 residues. Trimming left V 6 bases short and J 8 bases short, with 8 bases between. CDR3 sequence (DNA): TGTGCCAGCAGTTATATCGATGAGCAGTTCTTC. Its protein product is CASSYIDEQFF.

V gene TRBV4-1 combines with J gene TRBJ2-3; possible D gene TRBD2, 6 bases. V lost 4 bases, J lost 2 bases, and 10 bases lay in between. This CDR3 comprises 14 residues. Germline V gene sequence: CDR1 MGHRA, CDR2 YSYEKL. The CDR3 sequence is CASSPRDSTDTQYF. The CDR3 bases are TGCGCCAGCAGCCCCCGGGACTCCACAGATACGCAGTATTTT.

V usage is TRBV4-2 and J usage is TRBJ2-1, with 10 bases lining up with TRBD2. Germline V gene lookup returns CDR1 LGHNA and CDR2 YNFKEQ. After removal of 4 bases from V and 0 bases from J, the junction contained 6 bases not matched to a gene. This CDR3 has 17 amino acids. The CDR3 region is CASSPRLAGSSYNEQFF. CDR3 bases: TGTGCCAGCAGCCCCCGACTAGCGGGCAGCTCCTACAATGAGCAGTTCTTC.